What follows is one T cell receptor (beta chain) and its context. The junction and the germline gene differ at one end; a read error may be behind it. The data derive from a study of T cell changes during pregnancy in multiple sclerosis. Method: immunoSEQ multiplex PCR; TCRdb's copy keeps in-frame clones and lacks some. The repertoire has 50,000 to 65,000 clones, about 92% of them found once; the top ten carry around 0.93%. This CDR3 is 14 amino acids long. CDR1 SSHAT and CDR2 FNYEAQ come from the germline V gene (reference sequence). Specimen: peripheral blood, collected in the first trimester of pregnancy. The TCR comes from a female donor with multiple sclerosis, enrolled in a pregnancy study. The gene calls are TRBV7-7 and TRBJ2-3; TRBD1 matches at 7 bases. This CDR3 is CASSTRGTADTQYF. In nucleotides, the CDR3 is TGTGCTAGCAGCACCCGTGGGACAGCAGATACGCAGTATTTT.